The source of this TCR beta chain is a study of T-cell memory formation after mild COVID-19. The wider study: Largely, the TCR clusters proved donor specific.

Broader study findings: Nothing showed for sure that second-wave clones peaking on day 37 were SARS-CoV-2 specific.

The CDR3 covers 13 residues. The germline CDR1 and CDR2 sequences are LGHDT and YNNKEL (reference sequence). The V and J ends lost 7 bases and 2 bases respectively, with 10 bases between them. TCRdb reprocessed the 5' RACE reads via MiXCR and lists one record per CDR3 protein. The table records about 560,000 distinct CDR3 sequences, around 15% of them present only once. Points on this clonotype: Its specificity is unknown.

The gene calls are TRBV3-1 and TRBJ2-3; D is uncertain. This clonotype was sampled from an adult woman who had mild COVID-19 (a few samples of this study predate the infection). Cell type and time point are not known. Sequenced: PBMCs or a T cell subset sorted from them (not recorded which). The CDR3 region is CASNPRNTDTQYF. The CDR3 region has the DNA TGTGCCAGCAACCCGCGAAACACAGATACGCAGTATTTT.